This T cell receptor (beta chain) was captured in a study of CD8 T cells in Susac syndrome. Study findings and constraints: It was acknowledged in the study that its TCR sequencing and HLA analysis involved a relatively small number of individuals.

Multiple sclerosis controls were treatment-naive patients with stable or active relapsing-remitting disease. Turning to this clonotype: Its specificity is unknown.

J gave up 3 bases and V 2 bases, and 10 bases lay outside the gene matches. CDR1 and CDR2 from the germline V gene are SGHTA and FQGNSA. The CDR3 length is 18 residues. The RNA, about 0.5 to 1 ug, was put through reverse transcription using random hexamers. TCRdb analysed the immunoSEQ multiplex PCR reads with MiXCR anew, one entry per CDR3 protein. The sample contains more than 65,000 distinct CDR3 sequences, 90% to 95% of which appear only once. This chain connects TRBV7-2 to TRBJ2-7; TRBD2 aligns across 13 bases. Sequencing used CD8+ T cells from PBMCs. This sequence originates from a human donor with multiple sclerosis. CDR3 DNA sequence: TGTGCCAGCAGCTTAATCCTGGGACTAGCGGGAAGAGACTACGAGCAGTACTTC. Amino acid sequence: CASSLILGLAGRDYEQYF.